This T cell receptor beta chain emerged from a study of blood T cell repertoires in COVID-19. Study-level information: The United States, Italy and Spain provided the acute and convalescent COVID-19 samples.

Trimming at V came to 2 bases and at J to 5 bases, leaving 12 bases not matched to a gene. The CDR3 consists of 17 residues. Germline assignment: CDR1 SGHVS and CDR2 FQNEAQ. Original data processing: It was from reference gene primer amplification that nucleated cell counts were estimated. TCRdb's copy holds only in-frame clones and misses some; the assay was immunoSEQ multiplex PCR. V, J and clone size derive from that table, while D and trimming were established from the DNA sequence. The sample lists approximately 300,000 clones; around 86% were seen once. What was sequenced was PBMCs or T cells enriched from blood (not recorded which). The V and J genes are TRBV7-8 and TRBJ1-2; 9 bases fit TRBD1. This clonotype originated in a woman younger than 30 who had recovered from COVID-19. The CDR3 loop reads CASSLRGRQGGGYGYTF. The CDR3 DNA reads as TGTGCCAGCAGCTTAAGGGGTAGACAGGGGGGCGGTTATGGCTACACCTTC. Filled out from reference TRBV7-8 and TRBJ1-2, the complete variable domain reads GAGVSQSPRYKVAKRGQDVALRCDPISGHVSLFWYQQALGQGPEFLTYFQNEAQLDKSGLPSDRFFAERPEGSVSTLKIQRTQQEDSAVYLCASSLRGRQGGGYGYTFGSGTRLTVV.